This T cell receptor (beta chain) was captured by sequencing in a study of OX40 agonist ivuxolimab in advanced cancers. Study-level background: Among those enrolled, mean age was approximately 62 years (range about 23 to 90) and 75% to 85% were male. Study-level findings and limits: Expanded clones tended on average to be more numerous among CD8+ T cells than CD4+.

Autoimmune disease history or systemic immunosuppression disqualified patients. Repertoires were generated with immunoSEQ multiplex PCR, while TCRdb's copy carries only in-frame clones and drops some. The table has about 11,000 clones, around nine tenths seen once. Concerning this clone: Its target is unknown.

V lost 1 base to trimming and J lost 3 bases, with 10 bases between them. Germline values: CDR1 GTSNPN, CDR2 SVGIG (reference sequence). The CDR3 extends over 13 amino acids. The sample in question was CD4+ or CD8+ T cells sorted from blood, obtained in a trial of the OX40 agonist ivuxolimab. The source is an adult with an advanced solid tumor such as melanoma, head and neck, liver or kidney cancer. This chain uses TRBV30 with TRBJ2-7, with D perhaps TRBD2 (6 bases). CDR3 sequence (DNA): TGTGCCTGGAGTGACGGGAGTCTCTACGAGCAGTACTTC. This sequence encodes CAWSDGSLYEQYF. The full variable domain, rest sourced from reference TRBV30 and TRBJ2-7, is SQTIHQWPATLVQPVGSPLSLECTVEGTSNPNLYWYRQAAGRGLQLLFYSVGIGQISSEVPQNLSASRPQDRQFILSSKKLLLSDSGFYLCAWSDGSLYEQYFGPGTRLTVT.